Listed below are T cell receptor beta chains from one sample, sequenced in a study of cytomegalovirus exposure and HLA in healthy donors. The protocol was immunoSEQ multiplex PCR, while the TCRdb copy is restricted to in-frame clones and leaves out a portion. The sample consists of about 240,000 clones, around 85% of them appearing once. Sample: PBMCs. These TCRs come from a woman aged 25-40 years in good health and CMV-seropositive. Both conserved end residues are part of each CDR3. A D gene is named only where the DNA matches it firmly. Some rows have no size entry. The others give once, few or many, or a class for an expanded clone.

>TRBJ1-2|-|-|TRBV19
TGTGCCAGTAGTATAGATCAGCGGGCGGCCGGCTACACCTTC
CASSIDQRAAGYTF
>TRBJ2-1|TRBD2|-|TRBV4-2
TGTGCCAGCAGCCAAGGTCTCAGAGCGGGAAGCGATCGATTTGATGAGCAGTTCTTC
CASSQGLRAGSDRFDEQFF
>TRBJ2-1|TRBD2|-|TRBV25-1
TGTGCCAGCAGTGAACTAGGGACTAGCGGGAGTAGCAATGAGCAGTTCTTC
CASSELGTSGSSNEQFF
>TRBJ2-7|-|-|TRBV6-6
TGTGCCAGCAGTTACGTGTCGGCAGGGGTCGAGCAGTACTTC
CASSYVSAGVEQYF
>TRBJ2-1|TRBD2|few|TRBV2
TGTGCCAGCAGTGAAGGCGGGAGGTCCTACAATGAGCAGTTCTTC
CASSEGGRSYNEQFF
>TRBJ2-7|-|-|TRBV29-1
TGCAGCGTTGCGCGGGGGACAGGCGGTGAGCAGTACTTC
CSVARGTGGEQYF
>TRBJ2-7|-|-|TRBV5-1
TGCGCCAGCAGCTTGGACGGGGGTCGTGGCGAGCAGTACTTC
CASSLDGGRGEQYF
>TRBJ2-7|TRBD1|few|TRBV9
TGTGCCAGCAGCGTAGTAGGGGACAGGGGAGGCGGGTACGAGCAGTACTTC
CASSVVGDRGGGYEQYF
>TRBJ2-3|-|-|TRBV11-2
TGTGCCAGCAGCCCGGGACTGATATACACAGATACGCAGTATTTT
CASSPGLIYTDTQYF
>TRBJ2-7|TRBD2|-|TRBV27
TGTGCCAGCAGTTTGCGGGAGGGTTCGAGGGACGAGCAGTACTTC
CASSLREGSRDEQYF
>TRBJ2-7|TRBD1|-|TRBV6-5
TGTGCCAGCACTACATCTGGGACAGGGTCCTACGAGCAGTACTTC
CASTTSGTGSYEQYF
>TRBJ2-7|-|-|TRBV6-1
TGTGCCAGCAGTGAAGCGCGAGACCAGGGGAGTGTCAACGAGCAGTACTTC
CASSEARDQGSVNEQYF
>TRBJ2-5|TRBD2|-|TRBV7-7
TGTGCTAGCAGCTTTCAAGCGGGAGAAGAGACCCAGTACTTC
CASSFQAGEETQYF
>TRBJ2-3|-|-|TRBV19
TGTGCCAGTGGCACCCGCACAGATACGCAGTATTTT
CASGTRTDTQYF
>TRBJ2-4|TRBD1|-|TRBV5-6
TGTGCCAGCAGCCTAGGGACAGGGTTTTCTGACATTCAGTACTTC
CASSLGTGFSDIQYF
>TRBJ2-1|-|-|TRBV25-1
TGTGCCAGCCGAGGGGCAGGGAGGAACAATGAGCAGTTCTTC
CASRGAGRNNEQFF
>TRBJ2-3|-|-|TRBV18
TGTGCCAGCTCACGAGGCGGCACAGATACGCAGTATTTT
CASSRGGTDTQYF
>TRBJ2-3|-|-|TRBV29-1
TGCAGCGTTTCCTCAGGCCCAGATACGCAGTATTTT
CSVSSGPDTQYF
>TRBJ1-1|-|-|TRBV6-1
TGTGCCAGCAGTGAAGAAGAGGGGTGGGAGGGAATGAACACTGAAGCTTTCTTT
CASSEEEGWEGMNTEAFF
>TRBJ1-2|-|-|TRBV18
TGTGCCAGCTCACCCTCCGCGGGGCCAGGGTTGGGCTACACCTTC
CASSPSAGPGLGYTF
>TRBJ2-7|-|-|TRBV11-2
TGTGCCAGCAGCTTAATCGGCGGGACGACGACCTACGAGCAGTACTTC
CASSLIGGTTTYEQYF
>TRBJ1-5|TRBD1|-|TRBV10-1
TGCGCCAGCAGTGAACAGGGGGCTCAGCCCCAGCATTTT
CASSEQGAQPQHF
>TRBJ1-2|TRBD1|-|TRBV6-1
TGTGCCAGCAGAAGACAGGGGAACTATGGCTACACCTTC
CASRRQGNYGYTF
>TRBJ2-7|-|-|TRBV4-1
TGCGCCAGCAGCCAAGCAGGGGACTCCTACGAGCAGTACTTC
CASSQAGDSYEQYF
>TRBJ2-1|TRBD1|-|TRBV25-1
TGTGCCGGGACAGACGCATACAATGAGCAGTTCTTC
CAGTDAYNEQFF
>TRBJ2-3|-|-|TRBV5-1
TGCGCCAGCGGCCCCGGGACTCCTAGCACAGATACGCAGTATTTT
CASGPGTPSTDTQYF
>TRBJ1-5|-|once|TRBV28
TGTGCCAGCGGAGGTCAGCCCCAGCATTTT
CASGGQPQHF
>TRBJ2-7|-|-|TRBV27
TGTGCCAGCAGTTTATCAGGGCGGGCCGAGCAGTACTTC
CASSLSGRAEQYF
>TRBJ2-7|-|-|TRBV28
TGTGCCAGCGTTGGGCTGGAAGAGCAGTACTTC
CASVGLEEQYF
>TRBJ2-3|TRBD1|-|TRBV5-1
TGCGCCAGCAGCATAGGACAGGGGGCAACGTCTAGCACAGATACGCAGTATTTT
CASSIGQGATSSTDTQYF
>TRBJ1-2|TRBD1|-|TRBV27
TGTGCCAGCAGTTGGGGACAGGGCTCGGGCTACACCTTC
CASSWGQGSGYTF
>TRBJ2-1|TRBD2|-|TRBV4-1
TGCGCCAGCAGCCAAAGGGGTGGGTCTAGCGGGCCTTACAATGAGCAGTTCTTC
CASSQRGGSSGPYNEQFF
>TRBJ2-1|-|-|TRBV19
TGTGCCAGTAGTCTCTCCTACCCCTCCCGGGTAGAGCAGTTCTTC
CASSLSYPSRVEQFF
>TRBJ2-3|-|once|TRBV30
TGTGCCTGGATCTCTGGTTGGCGGGAAACAGATACGCAGTATTTT
CAWISGWRETDTQYF
>TRBJ2-2|-|-|TRBV18
TGTGCCAGCTCACCACGGTACAGTAGGACCGGGGAGCTGTTTTTT
CASSPRYSRTGELFF
>TRBJ2-7|TRBD1|-|TRBV19
TGTGCCAGTAGTATCAACAGGGGGGTGCCCTACGAGCAGTACTTC
CASSINRGVPYEQYF
>TRBJ2-7|-|-|TRBV14
TGTGCCAGCAGCCAAGACCGACACCCCTACGAGCAGTACTTC
CASSQDRHPYEQYF
>TRBJ1-4|-|-|TRBV28
TGTGCCAGCAGCCCTCCCGGGAGGCCCCCTGAAAAACTGTTTTTT
CASSPPGRPPEKLFF
>TRBJ1-1|TRBD1|-|TRBV5-6
TGTGCCAGCAGCTTGAGCGACAGGGTCTTCACTGAAGCTTTCTTT
CASSLSDRVFTEAFF
>TRBJ1-2|-|-|TRBV25-1
TGTGCCAGCAGCTCGGTGGGACTCTATGGCTACACCTTC
CASSSVGLYGYTF
>TRBJ1-5|-|-|TRBV6-1
TGTGCCAGCAGCAACTACGAGGGCGGCCAGCCCCAGCATTTT
CASSNYEGGQPQHF
>TRBJ2-2|TRBD1|-|TRBV6-4
TGTGCCAGCAGTGACTCAACAGGGGACACCGGGGAGCTGTTTTTT
CASSDSTGDTGELFF
>TRBJ1-5|-|-|TRBV18
TGTGCCAGCTCACCAAGCGGGGGAGGGAGCAATCAGCCCCAGCATTTT
CASSPSGGGSNQPQHF
>TRBJ1-1|-|-|TRBV5-6
TGTGCCAGCAGCCCACTAGGGGGGGGGACGATTAGTAACACTGAAGCTTTCTTT
CASSPLGGGTISNTEAFF
>TRBJ2-7|TRBD2|-|TRBV4-1
TGCGCCAGCAGCCAAGTTCCGACTAGCGGGAGCTCCTACGAGCAGTACTTC
CASSQVPTSGSSYEQYF
>TRBJ2-7|-|-|TRBV11-2
TGTGCCAGCAGCTTAGATTCTTACTACGAGCAGTACTTC
CASSLDSYYEQYF
>TRBJ2-7|-|few|TRBV18
TGTGCCAGCTCACGAGAATCCTACGAGCAGTACTTC
CASSRESYEQYF
>TRBJ1-1|TRBD1|-|TRBV28
TGTGCCAGCAGTCCACGGGACAGATCTCCTGAAGCTTTCTTT
CASSPRDRSPEAFF
>TRBJ2-7|TRBD2|-|TRBV5-4
TGTGCCAGCAGCGCTAGACTAGCGGGAGGATCCTTTTACGAGCAGTACTTC
CASSARLAGGSFYEQYF
>TRBJ2-3|TRBD2|-|TRBV19
TGTGCCAGTAGTGCCCTTAGCGGGAGGGCCGGGGATACGCAGTATTTT
CASSALSGRAGDTQYF
>TRBJ2-7|TRBD2|-|TRBV7-7
TGTGCTAGCAGCCGGGGGACTAGCGGAGCCTACGAGCAGTACTTC
CASSRGTSGAYEQYF
>TRBJ1-2|TRBD1|-|TRBV7-2
TGTGCCAGCAGCTTATGGGACAGGGCGGCTGGCTACACCTTC
CASSLWDRAAGYTF
>TRBJ1-1|-|-|TRBV5-5
TGTGCCAGCATAGGGGGGAACACTGAAGCTTTCTTT
CASIGGNTEAFF
>TRBJ2-2|TRBD1|-|TRBV28
TGTGCCAGCAGTTCCGGGACAGGGTCGACGAACACCGGGGAGCTGTTTTTT
CASSSGTGSTNTGELFF
>TRBJ1-5|-|-|TRBV7-9
TGTGCCAGCAGCTCCGGACTCAATAGCAATCAGCCCCAGCATTTT
CASSSGLNSNQPQHF
>TRBJ2-1|-|-|TRBV7-8
TGTGCCAGCAGCTTAGGGGATACGGGGGGCCAGTTCTTC
CASSLGDTGGQFF
>TRBJ1-2|TRBD1|once|TRBV9
TGTGCCAGCAGCGTAGAACTCGAGGGGGCGAACGGCTACACCTTC
CASSVELEGANGYTF
>TRBJ2-7|TRBD2|-|TRBV6-6
TGTGCCAGCAGTTACAACGTCGGGGGGGCCGGGTACGAGCAGTACTTC
CASSYNVGGAGYEQYF